The 9 T cell receptor beta chains below were found in one sample sequenced in a study of blood T cells in healthy people across ages. PCR was performed a second time for roughly 7 to 12 cycles using a sample-barcoded 5' primer and a J-beta primer mix. TCRdb re-analysed the 5' RACE reads in MiXCR, keeping a single row per CDR3 protein. Of roughly 1,500,000 distinct CDR3 sequences detected, about 31% appear once; the ten largest clones hold around 10%. The sample comprised blood. The receptors were gathered from a woman younger than 45 in good health.

The J gene is TRBJ1-5, the V gene TRBV6-1; no firm D call. Trimming left V 4 bases short and J 3 bases short, with 7 bases between. In germline, CDR1 is MNHNS, CDR2 SASEGT. The CDR3 extends over 13 amino acids. The CDR3 nucleotides are TGTGCCAGCAGTGCAGTTTTCAATCAGCCCCAGCATTTT. This encodes CASSAVFNQPQHF.

This rearrangement joins TRBV7-9 to TRBJ1-4; weak D call: TRBD1 (5 bases). V was cut by 5 bases and J by 5 bases, with 15 bases left in between. The CDR3 totals 15 residues. The V gene's germline CDR1 is SEHNR and CDR2 FQNEAQ (reference sequence). DNA for the CDR3: TGTGCCAGCAGCCCCGGGACCGAATGGAATGAAAAACTGTTTTTT. As protein: CASSPGTEWNEKLFF.

This clonotype was detected a few times. The rearrangement uses TRBV2 and TRBJ1-5; no firm D call. Germline V lookup: CDR1 SNHLY, CDR2 FYNNEI. This CDR3 comprises 15 residues. V lost 9 bases, J lost 5 bases, and 20 bases lay in between. As DNA, the CDR3 is TGTGCCAGTAACTCTCTCACGGGTTCTCATCAGCCCCAGCATTTT. Amino acids: CASNSLTGSHQPQHF.

This CDR3 reads CSVISTGTGKTEAFF. In DNA, the CDR3 is TGCAGCGTTATTAGTACCGGGACAGGGAAGACTGAAGCTTTCTTT. V is TRBV29-1 and J is TRBJ1-1, with 9 bases fitting TRBD1. The CDR3 length is 15 residues. J was trimmed by 5 bases and V by 5 bases; bases with no gene match: 12. Germline V gene data show CDR1 as SQVTM and CDR2 as ANQGSEA. Supplemented by reference TRBV29-1 and TRBJ1-1, the full variable domain reads SAVISQKPSRDICQRGTSLTIQCQVDSQVTMMFWYRQQPGQSLTLIATANQGSEATYESGFVIDKFPISRPNLTFSTLTVSNMSPEDSSIYLCSVISTGTGKTEAFFGQGTRLTVV.

The chain links TRBV24-1 to TRBJ2-1; 10 bases are a match to TRBD2. Trimming took 5 bases from V and 8 from J; bases not matched to a gene: 8. The CDR3 has 15 amino acids. Per germline, CDR1 KGHDR and CDR2 SFDVKD. The DNA of the CDR3 is TGTGCCACCAGTGTGTCTAGCGGGAGCTCGGATGAGCAGTTCTTC. This codes for CATSVSSGSSDEQFF.

This clonotype has more than one count but fewer than ten. The chain carries TRBV7-8 and TRBJ2-5, with D perhaps matching TRBD1 or TRBD2 (7 bases each). V was trimmed by 1 base and J by 4 bases, leaving 10 bases between them. The germline V gene has CDR1 SGHVS and CDR2 FQNEAQ. The CDR3 sequence is 14 residues long. The CDR3 loop is CASSLVRGGETQYF. The CDR3 DNA is TGTGCCAGCAGCTTAGTCAGGGGGGGAGAGACCCAGTACTTC.

This clonotype was seen more than once but under ten times. The rearrangement links TRBV27 to TRBJ2-3; tentative D call: TRBD2 (6 bases). CDR3 size: 15 residues. V lost 6 bases to trimming and J lost 2 bases, with 15 bases between them. Germline-derived CDR1 and CDR2 are MNHEY and SMNVEV (reference sequence). The CDR3 region is CASSRDSKPTDTQYF. The CDR3 nucleotides read TGTGCCAGCAGCCGGGACTCCAAACCCACAGATACGCAGTATTTT.

This clonotype was seen a handful of times. The V call is TRBV4-1, the J call TRBJ2-3; D is possibly TRBD2 (6 bases). The CDR3 extends over 16 amino acids. From germline, CDR1 is MGHRA and CDR2 YSYEKL. Between the trimmed V and J ends, which lost 6 bases and 0 bases, there was a span of 16 bases. The CDR3 DNA reads TGCGCCAGCAGACCTGACCTAGCGCTGAGCACAGATACGCAGTATTTT. Translated, it gives CASRPDLALSTDTQYF.

The CDR3 coding sequence is TGCAGTGCTAGGAGGACAGGGATGTCTGGGGCCAACGTCCTGACTTTC. It encodes CSARRTGMSGANVLTF. The chain combines TRBV20-1 with TRBJ2-6; 8 nucleotides match TRBD1. CDR1 is DFQATT and CDR2 is SNEGSKA in the germline V gene (reference sequence). V lost 3 bases to trimming and J lost 1 base; unmatched junction nucleotides: 5. This CDR3 spans 16 amino acids.